The 5 T cell receptor beta chains in this list originate from one sample, sequenced in a study of T cells in Graves' hyperthyroidism and ophthalmopathy. The TCR beta CDR3 regions underwent amplification using RNA transcripts as the source. An initial round of RT-PCR targeting the TCR CDR3 relied on the HTBI primer set. TCRdb processed the multiplex PCR reads anew with MiXCR; each CDR3 protein has one entry. Of some 350,000 distinct CDR3 sequences listed, roughly 25% are singletons. The sample taken for sequencing was blood. Receptor source: a man between 45 and 60 years old with Graves' hyperthyroidism.

V is TRBV2 and J is TRBJ1-3, with a weak D call TRBD1 (5 bases). The CDR3 runs 13 residues. Germline-derived CDR1 and CDR2 are SNHLY and FYNNEI. V dropped 6 bases and J dropped 12 bases, with 18 bases sitting between them. The CDR3 sequence: CASSLGATGHIYF. The CDR3 nucleotides read TGTGCCAGCAGCCTTGGGGCCACCGGTCACATATATTTT.

This chain uses TRBV15 with TRBJ2-3, with 7 bases fitting TRBD2. J gave up 3 bases and V 0 bases, and 3 bases lay outside the gene matches. This CDR3 has 15 amino acids. Germline V gives CDR1 LNHNV, CDR2 YYDKDF (reference sequence). The CDR3 sequence: CATSRDFSGTDTQYF. The DNA of the CDR3 is TGTGCCACCAGCAGAGATTTTAGCGGGACAGATACGCAGTATTTT.

This clonotype was observed a handful of times. The V call is TRBV15, the J call TRBJ2-1, with D uncertain. The length of the CDR3 is 12 residues. Per germline, CDR1 LNHNV and CDR2 YYDKDF (reference sequence). With 0 bases removed from V and 9 bases from J, the gap between germline ends came to 6 bases. In nucleotides, the CDR3 is TGTGCCACCAGCAGAGAGGAGAGTGAGCAGTTCTTC. This gives the protein CATSREESEQFF.

This chain joins TRBV5-1 and TRBJ1-4, with D tentatively TRBD1 (5 bases). In germline, CDR1 is SGHRS, CDR2 YFSETQ. The V gene lost 4 bases and the J gene lost 8 bases, with 15 bases spanning the gap. CDR3 length equals 14 residues. The CDR3 here is CASSTRGVEEKLFF. CDR3 DNA: TGCGCCAGCAGCACAAGAGGGGTTGAGGAAAAACTGTTTTTT.

This clonotype was seen a handful of times. This chain links TRBV29-1 with TRBJ2-6; D ambiguous. V shed 2 bases and J shed 3 bases, with 5 bases lying between them. The CDR3 is made up of 13 amino acids. Germline lookup yields CDR1 SQVTM and CDR2 ANQGSEA. The CDR3 DNA is TGCAGCGTTGAAAGTTTTGGGGCCAACGTCCTGACTTTC. Translation: CSVESFGANVLTF.